A single sample is the source of the 2 T cell receptor beta chains below, sequenced in a study of cytomegalovirus exposure and HLA in healthy donors. The table came from immunoSEQ multiplex PCR; TCRdb's copy has only in-frame clones and leaves some out. Of some 120,000 clones in the sample, roughly 90% were seen once. The sample comprised PBMCs. These receptors were obtained from a woman between 18 and 29 years old in good health and CMV-seronegative.

V gene TRBV28 combines with J gene TRBJ2-7; TRBD1 is a possible D gene (6 bases). The V end was cut by 7 bases, the J end by 2 bases, with 15 bases between. Looked up from germline, CDR1 is MDHEN and CDR2 is SYDVKM. This CDR3 has 14 amino acids. The CDR3 region is CASTWTARPYEQYF. The DNA for the CDR3 is TGTGCCAGCACCTGGACAGCTAGACCCTACGAGCAGTACTTC.

V and J are TRBV19 and TRBJ2-7, with no clear D. Germline V gene lookup returns CDR1 LNHDA and CDR2 SQIVND (reference sequence). The germline V and J ends were trimmed by 5 bases and 2 bases, with 7 bases remaining between them. The CDR3 loop spans 12 amino acids. The CDR3 DNA is TGTGCCAGTAGTCCAGGCCCCTACGAGCAGTACTTC. It specifies CASSPGPYEQYF.